The 27 T cell receptor beta chains listed next were all sequenced from one sample in a study of cytomegalovirus exposure and HLA in healthy donors. The PCR employed 60 Vbeta primers together with 13 Jbeta primers. Method: immunoSEQ multiplex PCR; TCRdb's copy keeps in-frame clones and lacks some. This sample's table has 200,000 to 250,000 clones. Sequencing was done on a sample of PBMCs. Receptors were obtained from a woman younger than 45 in good health and CMV-seropositive.

V usage is TRBV10-2 and J usage is TRBJ2-7; TRBD2 matches 9 bases. J lost 2 bases, V lost 6 bases, and 5 bases had no gene match. Germline V lookup: CDR1 WSHSY, CDR2 SAAADI. The CDR3 runs to 14 residues. CDR3 sequence (DNA): TGCGCCAGCAGACTAGCGGGCCTAGCCTACGAGCAGTACTTC. Amino acid sequence: CASRLAGLAYEQYF.

This sequence joins TRBV6-6 and TRBJ2-1, with 7 bases matching TRBD1. CDR1 MNHNY and CDR2 SVGAGI come from the germline V gene (reference sequence). The CDR3 consists of 15 residues. V trimming: 2 bases; J trimming: 5 bases; junction bases outside the gene matches: 6. CDR3 bases: TGTGCCAGCAGTTACCCAGGGGGTTTCAACAATGAGCAGTTCTTC. It translates to CASSYPGGFNNEQFF.

J is TRBJ2-1 and V is TRBV5-1; 9 bases agree with TRBD2. Germline CDR1 is SGHRS and CDR2 is YFSETQ. This CDR3 is 18 amino acids long. The ends lost 5 bases at V and 0 bases at J; junction bases unmatched: 12. As DNA, the CDR3 is TGCGCCAGCAGGGAGGGGATTAGCGGGGGAAACTCCTACAATGAGCAGTTCTTC. Amino acid sequence: CASREGISGGNSYNEQFF.

V gene TRBV6-5 combines with J gene TRBJ2-1, with 8 nucleotides matching TRBD1. Germline V gene lookup returns CDR1 MNHEY and CDR2 SVGAGI. With V trimmed by 6 bases and J by 8 bases, 12 bases remained unmatched. This CDR3 is 15 amino acids long. The CDR3 loop is CASSRPGQGVDEQFF. The CDR3 DNA reads as TGTGCCAGCAGCCGGCCTGGACAGGGTGTGGATGAGCAGTTCTTC.

The V call is TRBV5-8, the J call TRBJ2-5; 8 bases are shared with TRBD1. Germline V CDR1 and CDR2: SGHTS, YDEGEE. V shed 0 bases and J 5 bases; nucleotides not matched to a gene: 0. This CDR3 region has 13 residues. CDR3: CASSLDRGETQYF. The CDR3 nucleotides are TGTGCCAGCAGCTTGGACAGGGGGGAGACCCAGTACTTC.

V is TRBV11-2 and J is TRBJ2-7; D unclear. CDR1 and CDR2 (germline): SGHAT, FQNNGV. Trimming cost V 1 base and J 3 bases, with 4 bases left between them. The CDR3 length is 12 residues. The DNA of the CDR3 is TGTGCCAGCAGCTTAGGAGACTACGAGCAGTACTTC. This encodes CASSLGDYEQYF.

The CDR3 sequence: CASSAGQSSYEQYF. The CDR3 bases are TGCGCCAGCAGCGCTGGACAGTCCTCCTACGAGCAGTACTTC. This chain links TRBV5-1 with TRBJ2-7, with D perhaps TRBD1 (6 bases). The length of the CDR3 is 14 residues. The germline CDR1 and CDR2 sequences are SGHRS and YFSETQ. Trimming removed 4 bases at V and 0 bases at J, with 11 bases between. The entire variable domain, with the rest obtained from reference TRBV5-1 and TRBJ2-7, is as follows: KAGVTQTPRYLIKTRGQQVTLSCSPISGHRSVSWYQQTPGQGLQFLFEYFSETQRNKGNFPGRFSGRQFSNSRSEMNVSTLELGDSALYLCASSAGQSSYEQYFGPGTRLTVT.

V usage is TRBV4-3 and J usage is TRBJ2-7; 8 nucleotides line up with TRBD2. The CDR3 is 15 residues long. Germline CDR1 reads LGHNA; CDR2 reads YSLEER. Unmatched junction bases numbered 9, after V lost 0 bases and J lost 8 bases. CDR3 in amino acids: CASSQDGNGGRKQYF. For the CDR3, the DNA is TGCGCCAGCAGCCAAGATGGGAACGGCGGGAGGAAGCAGTACTTC.

The CDR3 coding sequence is TGCACCAGCAGCCTTATAGCGGGAAGGAGGACAGATACGCAGTATTTT. Residues: CTSSLIAGRRTDTQYF. The chain employs TRBV1 and TRBJ2-3; the table gives TRBD2 as D, unverified against the DNA. TRBV1 is designated a pseudogene. The CDR3 length is 16 residues.

The V and J genes are TRBV19 and TRBJ1-5; 7 bases align to TRBD1. Germline V gives CDR1 LNHDA, CDR2 SQIVND (reference sequence). The CDR3 covers 13 residues. The J segment lost 5 bases and the V segment lost 7 bases, leaving 5 bases of the junction unmatched. This CDR3 is CASNRGFYQPQHF. The CDR3 nucleotides are TGTGCCAGTAACAGGGGTTTTTATCAGCCCCAGCATTTT. Complete variable domain (other parts from reference TRBV19 and TRBJ1-5): DGGITQSPKYLFRKEGQNVTLSCEQNLNHDAMYWYRQDPGQGLRLIYYSQIVNDFQKGDIAEGYSVSREKKESFPLTVTSAQKNPTAFYLCASNRGFYQPQHFGDGTRLSIL.

For this clone: Relative to the germline gene, one junction end is altered; a read error may explain this. The rearrangement uses TRBV6-1 and TRBJ1-4; a possible D gene is TRBD1 (5 bases). The CDR3 is 11 amino acids. The V gene's germline CDR1 is MNHNS and CDR2 SASEGT. The CDR3 is CASSEAGHLSF. In DNA, the CDR3 is TGTGCCAGCAGTGAAGCCGGACACCTTAGTTTT.

The V call is TRBV6-5, the J call TRBJ1-2, with D unresolved. The germline CDR1 and CDR2 sequences are MNHEY and SVGAGI. The germline V and J ends were trimmed by 6 bases and 7 bases, with 18 bases remaining between them. This CDR3 comprises 14 residues. The CDR3 reads CASSPRASGGGYTF. The CDR3 coding sequence is TGTGCCAGCAGCCCCAGAGCCAGCGGTGGTGGCTACACCTTC.

The V and J genes are TRBV19 and TRBJ1-3, with D maybe TRBD1 (6 bases). Per germline, CDR1 LNHDA and CDR2 SQIVND (reference sequence). The V and J ends lost 5 bases and 0 bases respectively, with 14 bases between them. The CDR3 runs 16 residues. The CDR3 sequence: CASSLQGLSSGNTIYF. The CDR3 DNA reads as TGTGCCAGTAGTCTACAGGGCCTGAGCTCTGGAAACACCATATATTTT.

The J gene is TRBJ2-2, the V gene TRBV6-5, with 12 bases aligning to TRBD2. The V segment lost 6 bases and the J segment 5 bases; nucleotides outside the gene matches: 4. The CDR3 covers 15 residues. The germline V gene encodes CDR1 MNHEY and CDR2 SVGAGI. CDR3 coding DNA: TGTGCCAGCAGCCTAGCGGGGGGGCTGACCGGGGAGCTGTTTTTT. Protein product: CASSLAGGLTGELFF.

The chain links TRBV4-1 to TRBJ1-4; D is perhaps TRBD1 (6 bases). Trimming left V 1 base short and J 7 bases short, with 10 bases between. The V gene's germline CDR1 is MGHRA and CDR2 YSYEKL. The CDR3 is 14 amino acids. CDR3 nucleotides: TGCGCCAGCAGCCAAGCCGCAGGGGTTGAAAAACTGTTTTTT. It translates to CASSQAAGVEKLFF.

The V gene is TRBV4-1, the J gene TRBJ2-7; D gene uncertain. Trimming cost V 0 bases and J 3 bases, with 15 bases left between them. Germline CDR1 reads MGHRA; CDR2 reads YSYEKL. The CDR3 length is 16 residues. The CDR3 protein is CASSQDSQAILYEQYF. The CDR3 bases are TGCGCCAGCAGCCAAGATAGTCAGGCGATACTCTACGAGCAGTACTTC.

The rearrangement links TRBV5-6 to TRBJ2-5; 7 bases are a match to TRBD1. V lost 4 bases, J lost 0 bases, and 9 bases stayed unmatched. The CDR3 is 16 amino acids. Germline V gene sequence: CDR1 SGHDT, CDR2 YYEEEE. The CDR3 spells CASSVGPGQHQETQYF. As DNA, the CDR3 is TGTGCCAGCAGCGTGGGGCCGGGACAGCACCAAGAGACCCAGTACTTC.

The gene calls are TRBV21-1 and TRBJ2-7; the table's D call of TRBD2 was not tested on the DNA. TRBV21-1 is noted as a pseudogene. The CDR3 covers 16 residues. As DNA, the CDR3 is TGTGCCAGCAGCAAAGCGTTCGAGCATTTTTCCTACGAGCAGTACTTC. Protein: CASSKAFEHFSYEQYF.

The chain joins TRBV5-1 to TRBJ2-1, with 8 nucleotides matching TRBD2. CDR1 and CDR2 (germline): SGHRS, YFSETQ. V shed 3 bases, J shed 2 bases, and the junction held 10 bases outside the gene matches. This CDR3 has 17 residues. CDR3 nucleotides: TGCGCCAGCAGCTCTTCTAGCGGGCCAGTGACCTACAATGAGCAGTTCTTC. Translation: CASSSSSGPVTYNEQFF. Variable domain in full (rest from reference TRBV5-1 and TRBJ2-1): KAGVTQTPRYLIKTRGQQVTLSCSPISGHRSVSWYQQTPGQGLQFLFEYFSETQRNKGNFPGRFSGRQFSNSRSEMNVSTLELGDSALYLCASSSSSGPVTYNEQFFGPGTRLTVL.

The chain employs TRBV11-2 and TRBJ2-5, with 9 bases identical to TRBD2. The assigned J gene may be wrong: the sequence end matches TRBJ2-7 better. This CDR3 has 15 residues. The germline V gene has CDR1 SGHAT and CDR2 FQNNGV. CDR3 DNA sequence: TGTGCCAGCACCCGCACGGCGGGAGGGCCGTACGAGCAGTACTTC. Residues: CASTRTAGGPYEQYF.

This chain connects TRBV2 to TRBJ1-1; no clear D gene. CDR3 length: 15 amino acids. CDR1 SNHLY and CDR2 FYNNEI come from the germline V gene. Trimming pared 10 bases from V and 0 bases from J, leaving 18 bases between. The CDR3 DNA sequence: TGTGCCACTCACCGGGGTCTAGGACTGAACACTGAAGCTTTCTTT. It translates to CATHRGLGLNTEAFF.

The V and J genes are TRBV6-1 and TRBJ1-2; D may be TRBD1 (5 bases). V dropped 10 bases and J dropped 7 bases, with 19 bases sitting between them. The CDR3 runs to 13 residues. Germline V lookup: CDR1 MNHNS, CDR2 SASEGT. CDR3 loop: CATTEQAPGGYTF. The CDR3 nucleotides read TGTGCCACCACGGAACAGGCCCCCGGTGGCTACACCTTC.

In DNA, the CDR3 is TGTGCCAGCCAGTTAGCGGGAGTTTCTTTGCAGTACTTC. Its translation: CASQLAGVSLQYF. The chain recombines TRBV7-2 with TRBJ2-7, with TRBD2 identical over 9 bases. V lost 8 bases, J lost 9 bases, and 11 bases stayed unmatched. The germline gives CDR1 SGHTA, CDR2 FQGNSA. The CDR3 runs to 13 residues.

The rearrangement links TRBV5-1 to TRBJ1-4, with 7 bases that match TRBD1. The junction had 4 bases not matched to a gene; V was cut back by 0 bases and J by 8 bases. Germline CDR1 is SGHRS and CDR2 is YFSETQ. The CDR3 extends over 14 amino acids. The CDR3 bases are TGCGCCAGCAGCTTGGAGGGGGCTGGGGAAAAACTGTTTTTT. This sequence encodes CASSLEGAGEKLFF.

The chain recombines TRBV10-1 with TRBJ2-1; 8 nucleotides match TRBD2. CDR3 length: 14 amino acids. CDR1 and CDR2 from the germline V gene are WNHNN and SYGVQD (reference sequence). With 7 bases clipped from V and 5 bases from J, the junction kept 7 bases outside the gene matches. CDR3 amino acids: CASTREGVDNEQFF. For the CDR3, the DNA is TGCGCCAGCACCCGGGAGGGGGTGGACAATGAGCAGTTCTTC.

The V gene is TRBV19, the J gene TRBJ1-5; TRBD1 agrees at 7 bases. The V gene end was trimmed by 7 bases and the J gene end by 3 bases; junction bases not matched to a gene: 3. The CDR3 covers 13 residues. CDR1 and CDR2 (germline): LNHDA, SQIVND (reference sequence). The chain's CDR3 is CASKDRFNQPQHF. As DNA, the CDR3 is TGTGCCAGTAAGGACAGGTTCAATCAGCCCCAGCATTTT.

The CDR3 loop reads CASRLRGGRETQYF. In nucleotides, the CDR3 is TGTGCCAGCAGGTTGCGGGGCGGGAGGGAGACCCAGTACTTC. The chain employs TRBV7-2 and TRBJ2-5; 8 nucleotides align to TRBD2. The CDR3 covers 14 residues. V gave up 6 bases and J gave up 5 bases; unmatched junction bases: 8. From germline, CDR1 is SGHTA and CDR2 FQGNSA.